A selection of T cell receptor beta chains follows, all from one sample in a study of cytomegalovirus exposure and HLA in healthy donors. Libraries were prepared by immunoSEQ multiplex PCR; TCRdb keeps only in-frame clonotypes and omits some of them. Among roughly 190,000 clones listed, about 80% were seen once. The sequencing sample was made of PBMCs. These receptors were collected from a woman in her 40s in good health and CMV-seronegative. Both conserved end residues are part of each CDR3. Each record gives: J gene, clone size, D gene, V gene, CDR3 protein, CDR3 DNA. The D gene is left open where the match is weak. Not all rows give a size; the values are once, few, many and, for expanded clones, a class.

j_call: TRBJ2-3; clone_size: .; d_call: .; v_call: TRBV7-2; cdr3_aa: CASSYGGAGVSDTQYF; cdr3_nt: TGTGCCAGCAGCTACGGGGGCGCGGGGGTCTCAGATACGCAGTATTTT
j_call: TRBJ2-2; clone_size: few; d_call: TRBD1; v_call: TRBV7-9; cdr3_aa: CASRPGTGDTGELFF; cdr3_nt: TGTGCCAGCAGACCCGGGACAGGGGACACCGGGGAGCTGTTTTTT
j_call: TRBJ1-3; clone_size: few; d_call: .; v_call: TRBV27; cdr3_aa: CASSPYGPFAQGTTGNTIYF; cdr3_nt: TGTGCCAGCAGTCCTTATGGTCCGTTCGCTCAGGGTACGACTGGAAACACCATATATTTT
j_call: TRBJ2-1; clone_size: .; d_call: .; v_call: TRBV6-5; cdr3_aa: CASSYSGSSYNEQFF; cdr3_nt: TGTGCCAGCAGTTACTCGGGGAGCTCCTACAATGAGCAGTTCTTC
j_call: TRBJ2-3; clone_size: few; d_call: .; v_call: TRBV20-1; cdr3_aa: CSASSRDTQYF; cdr3_nt: TGCAGTGCTAGCTCACGGGATACGCAGTATTTT
j_call: TRBJ1-6; clone_size: .; d_call: TRBD1; v_call: TRBV5-1; cdr3_aa: CASSLGDRVNSPLHF; cdr3_nt: TGCGCCAGCAGCTTGGGAGACAGGGTAAATTCACCCCTCCACTTT
j_call: TRBJ2-1; clone_size: .; d_call: TRBD1; v_call: TRBV11-2; cdr3_aa: CASSLAPTGGLDEQFF; cdr3_nt: TGTGCCAGCAGCTTAGCGCCGACAGGGGGATTGGATGAGCAGTTCTTC
j_call: TRBJ2-2; clone_size: .; d_call: .; v_call: TRBV19; cdr3_aa: CASSPRRSSNTGELFF; cdr3_nt: TGTGCCAGTAGTCCGAGGCGCTCTTCGAACACCGGGGAGCTGTTTTTT
j_call: TRBJ2-3; clone_size: .; d_call: TRBD2; v_call: TRBV7-3; cdr3_aa: CASSSGLAGTDTQYF; cdr3_nt: TGTGCCAGCAGCTCAGGACTAGCGGGCACAGATACGCAGTATTTT
j_call: TRBJ2-3; clone_size: .; d_call: TRBD2; v_call: TRBV10-2; cdr3_aa: CASSDRSLAGYGTSTDTQYF; cdr3_nt: TGCGCCAGCAGTGATCGCTCCCTAGCGGGGTACGGTACTAGCACAGATACGCAGTATTTT
j_call: TRBJ2-2; clone_size: .; d_call: TRBD1; v_call: TRBV7-3; cdr3_aa: CASSRQGAAGELFF; cdr3_nt: TGTGCCAGCAGCCGACAGGGGGCTGCCGGGGAGCTGTTTTTT
j_call: TRBJ1-5; clone_size: .; d_call: TRBD1; v_call: TRBV19; cdr3_aa: CASSIAGQGGQPQHF; cdr3_nt: TGTGCCAGTAGTATAGCCGGACAGGGAGGACAGCCCCAGCATTTT
j_call: TRBJ2-7; clone_size: .; d_call: .; v_call: TRBV10-1; cdr3_aa: CASSGPHTPAEVSYEQYF; cdr3_nt: TGCGCCAGCAGTGGACCCCATACCCCCGCCGAGGTATCCTACGAGCAGTACTTC
j_call: TRBJ2-2; clone_size: .; d_call: TRBD1; v_call: TRBV5-1; cdr3_aa: CASSFGDRGLTGELFF; cdr3_nt: TGCGCCAGCAGCTTTGGGGACAGGGGGCTTACCGGGGAGCTGTTTTTT
j_call: TRBJ1-1; clone_size: .; d_call: .; v_call: TRBV4-3; cdr3_aa: CASSQGGTTEAFF; cdr3_nt: TGCGCCAGCAGCCAAGGAGGTACCACTGAAGCTTTCTTT
j_call: TRBJ2-1; clone_size: .; d_call: .; v_call: TRBV4-3; cdr3_aa: CASSRALAYNEQFF; cdr3_nt: TGCGCCAGCAGCCGGGCCCTCGCCTACAATGAGCAGTTCTTC
j_call: TRBJ2-1; clone_size: once; d_call: .; v_call: TRBV9; cdr3_aa: CASSASASSYNEQFF; cdr3_nt: TGTGCCAGCAGCGCCAGCGCCAGCTCCTACAATGAGCAGTTCTTC
j_call: TRBJ2-7; clone_size: .; d_call: TRBD1; v_call: TRBV6-5; cdr3_aa: CASRPRTGPGYEQYF; cdr3_nt: TGTGCCAGCAGACCGCGGACAGGCCCAGGGTACGAGCAGTACTTC
j_call: TRBJ2-1; clone_size: .; d_call: .; v_call: TRBV29-1; cdr3_aa: CSVAFVRGDEQFF; cdr3_nt: TGCAGCGTAGCCTTTGTCAGGGGGGATGAGCAGTTCTTC
j_call: TRBJ2-1; clone_size: .; d_call: TRBD2; v_call: TRBV6-6; cdr3_aa: CASSTLGLAVYNEQFF; cdr3_nt: TGTGCCAGCAGTACGCTGGGACTAGCGGTTTACAATGAGCAGTTCTTC
j_call: TRBJ2-1; clone_size: .; d_call: TRBD2; v_call: TRBV15; cdr3_aa: CATRAGLPYNEQFF; cdr3_nt: TGTGCCACCAGAGCGGGACTACCCTACAATGAGCAGTTCTTC
j_call: TRBJ1-5; clone_size: .; d_call: .; v_call: TRBV30; cdr3_aa: CAFSHGGPRQPQHF; cdr3_nt: TGTGCCTTCTCCCACGGGGGGCCGAGGCAGCCCCAGCATTTT
j_call: TRBJ1-5; clone_size: .; d_call: .; v_call: TRBV6-1; cdr3_aa: CASSEGAESNQPQHF; cdr3_nt: TGTGCCAGCAGTGAGGGGGCAGAAAGCAATCAGCCCCAGCATTTT
j_call: TRBJ2-2; clone_size: .; d_call: .; v_call: TRBV4-3; cdr3_aa: CASSQDPKRTNTGELFF; cdr3_nt: TGCGCCAGCAGCCAAGATCCCAAGAGGACGAACACCGGGGAGCTGTTTTTT
j_call: TRBJ2-1; clone_size: .; d_call: TRBD2; v_call: TRBV4-2; cdr3_aa: CASSRPSAPKRTSGRWSYNEQFF; cdr3_nt: TGTGCCAGCAGCCGCCCGTCTGCGCCTAAAAGGACTAGCGGGAGGTGGTCTTACAATGAGCAGTTCTTC
j_call: TRBJ1-1; clone_size: .; d_call: .; v_call: TRBV30; cdr3_aa: CAWDAVEGTEAFF; cdr3_nt: TGTGCCTGGGACGCGGTTGAGGGCACTGAAGCTTTCTTT
j_call: TRBJ2-1; clone_size: .; d_call: TRBD2; v_call: TRBV11-3; cdr3_aa: CASSLRGLAGQDEQFF; cdr3_nt: TGTGCCAGCAGCTTAAGGGGACTAGCGGGACAGGATGAGCAGTTCTTC
j_call: TRBJ2-1; clone_size: .; d_call: .; v_call: TRBV7-2; cdr3_aa: CASRSRTGGSYNEQFF; cdr3_nt: TGTGCCAGCAGGTCTAGGACCGGAGGCTCCTACAATGAGCAGTTCTTC
j_call: TRBJ2-4; clone_size: .; d_call: .; v_call: TRBV21-1; cdr3_aa: CASSTRTGTGKNIQYF; cdr3_nt: TGTGCCAGCAGCACCCGGACAGGGACGGGCAAAAACATTCAGTACTTC
j_call: TRBJ2-1; clone_size: .; d_call: TRBD2; v_call: TRBV15; cdr3_aa: CATSRADAGGSNEQFF; cdr3_nt: TGTGCCACCAGCAGAGCTGACGCGGGAGGGTCTAATGAGCAGTTCTTC
j_call: TRBJ2-2; clone_size: .; d_call: .; v_call: TRBV19; cdr3_aa: CASSIQLAVILPGELFF; cdr3_nt: TGTGCCAGTAGTATTCAATTGGCAGTAATTCTTCCCGGGGAGCTGTTTTTT
j_call: TRBJ1-2; clone_size: .; d_call: .; v_call: TRBV4-3; cdr3_aa: CASSQDLSKELYGYTF; cdr3_nt: TGCGCCAGCAGCCAAGATCTCAGCAAGGAGCTCTACGGCTACACCTTC
j_call: TRBJ2-1; clone_size: few; d_call: .; v_call: TRBV2; cdr3_aa: CASSETLATFSYNEQFF; cdr3_nt: TGTGCCAGCAGTGAAACACTAGCTACCTTCTCCTACAATGAGCAGTTCTTC
j_call: TRBJ1-2; clone_size: .; d_call: TRBD1; v_call: TRBV6-6; cdr3_aa: CASRGGPGQGVGGYTF; cdr3_nt: TGTGCCAGCAGGGGGGGTCCGGGACAGGGGGTTGGCGGCTACACCTTC
j_call: TRBJ2-1; clone_size: .; d_call: .; v_call: TRBV11-2; cdr3_aa: CASSLEEGSPHSYNEQFF; cdr3_nt: TGTGCCAGCAGCTTAGAAGAGGGAAGCCCACACTCCTACAATGAGCAGTTCTTC
j_call: TRBJ2-1; clone_size: .; d_call: TRBD1; v_call: TRBV6-1; cdr3_aa: CASSEQGARSSYNEQFF; cdr3_nt: TGTGCCAGCAGTGAACAGGGGGCTAGATCTTCCTACAATGAGCAGTTCTTC
j_call: TRBJ1-2; clone_size: .; d_call: .; v_call: TRBV6-5; cdr3_aa: CASSYRGQYNYGYTF; cdr3_nt: TGTGCCAGCAGTTACCGAGGGCAGTATAACTATGGCTACACCTTC
j_call: TRBJ2-4; clone_size: .; d_call: TRBD2; v_call: TRBV6-1; cdr3_aa: CASSEGASGRVGKNIQYF; cdr3_nt: TGTGCCAGCAGTGAAGGGGCTAGCGGGAGGGTTGGCAAAAACATTCAGTACTTC
j_call: TRBJ1-1; clone_size: .; d_call: .; v_call: TRBV28; cdr3_aa: CASSPRAGQGNTEAFF; cdr3_nt: TGTGCCAGCAGTCCGCGAGCTGGGCAGGGGAACACTGAAGCTTTCTTT
j_call: TRBJ2-3; clone_size: .; d_call: TRBD2; v_call: TRBV27; cdr3_aa: CASLRLAGVNTDTQYF; cdr3_nt: TGTGCCAGCCTTAGACTAGCGGGAGTCAACACAGATACGCAGTATTTT
j_call: TRBJ2-7; clone_size: .; d_call: .; v_call: TRBV5-1; cdr3_aa: CASSAGPFYEQYF; cdr3_nt: TGCGCCAGCTCGGCAGGGCCCTTCTACGAGCAGTACTTC